What follows are 5 T cell receptor beta chains derived from one specimen sequenced in a study of monozygotic twins with inflammatory bowel disease. Using the 5' RACE reads, TCRdb records one entry per CDR3 protein without DNA. The repertoire table contains more than 300,000 distinct CDR3 sequences. Sequencing was done on a sample of blood. The receptors were gathered from a human donor with ulcerative colitis or Crohn's disease, or a healthy co-twin of an affected twin (not recorded which).

This chain uses TRBV29-1 with TRBJ2-1. Germline CDR1 is SQVTM and CDR2 is ANQGSEA. The CDR3 length is 11 residues. The CDR3 loop reads CSVNYNNEQFF.

V gene TRBV28 combines with J gene TRBJ2-7; no DNA is available, so the TRBD2 call from TCRdb remains unchecked. The CDR3 covers 15 residues. Germline V gene lookup returns CDR1 MDHEN and CDR2 SYDVKM. The CDR3: CASSPGGSGTYEQYF. Full variable domain (remainder filled in from reference TRBV28 and TRBJ2-7): DVKVTQSSRYLVKRTGEKVFLECVQDMDHENMFWYRQDPGLGLRLIYFSYDVKMKEKGDIPEGYSVSREKKERFSLILESASTNQTSMYLCASSPGGSGTYEQYFGPGTRLTVT.

The chain combines TRBV7-8 with TRBJ2-1; TCRdb returns TRBD1, unconfirmable since there is no DNA. The germline V gene encodes CDR1 SGHVS and CDR2 FQNEAQ. The CDR3 runs to 17 residues. CDR3 protein: CASSFSGTGGHYNEQFF.

The rearrangement joins TRBV12-3 or TRBV12-4 to TRBJ2-6; checking the TCRdb D call of TRBD1 is not possible without DNA. The CDR3 runs to 15 residues. CDR3 loop: CASSLGPTGANVLTF.

The genes are TRBV25-1 and TRBJ2-7; TCRdb's D call of TRBD1 is untestable without DNA. Germline lookup yields CDR1 MGHDK and CDR2 SYGVNS. The CDR3 length is 13 residues. The CDR3 sequence is CASQRDSSYEQYF.